These 8 T cell receptor beta chains came from one sample sequenced in a study of blood T cell repertoires in COVID-19 (dated by TCRdb to between 2020 and 2021). Libraries were made using the immunoSEQ multiplex PCR assay. This is the immuneACCESS table as TCRdb keeps it, with only in-frame sequences that have V and J called. A part of the clones is gone; compared with another copy, unresolved V genes explain less than half, and the rest is unexplained. For this sample there are about 230,000 clones; 70% to 90% appear just once. The ten largest clones take up about 1% of the sample. Sequencing was done on a sample of peripheral blood. Receptors originate from a man aged 35 to 55 with acute or convalescent COVID-19.

V gene TRBV7-8 combines with J gene TRBJ1-5; D is undetermined. CDR1 is SGHVS, CDR2 FQNEAQ, per germline. The ends were cut back, 5 bases at V and 5 bases at J, with 13 bases in the middle. The CDR3 runs to 14 residues. The CDR3 nucleotides are TGTGCCAGCAGCCAGGAGGCCGCAGATCAGCCCCAGCATTTT. The encoded protein is CASSQEAADQPQHF.

The rearrangement uses TRBV7-3 and TRBJ2-1; D not certain. Germline V lookup: CDR1 SGHTA, CDR2 FQGTGA. V dropped 2 bases and J dropped 4 bases, with 6 bases sitting between them. CDR3 length: 13 residues. CDR3 loop: CASSLARYNEQFF. In DNA, the CDR3 is TGTGCCAGCAGCTTAGCCAGGTACAATGAGCAGTTCTTC.

This clone was seen only once. The V and J genes are TRBV5-4 and TRBJ1-2; no reliable D call. V was shortened by 3 bases and J by 2 bases, with 8 bases between the two germline ends. CDR3 length equals 13 residues. Germline lookup yields CDR1 SGHNT and CDR2 YYREEE (reference sequence). The CDR3: CASSSTENYGYTF. CDR3 in DNA: TGTGCCAGCAGCTCTACAGAAAACTATGGCTACACCTTC.

The V call is TRBV13, the J call TRBJ2-5; 10 nucleotides align to TRBD2. There are 18 residues in the CDR3. Germline-derived CDR1 and CDR2 are PRHDT and FYEKMQ (reference sequence). V dropped 3 bases and J dropped 3; count of bases not matched to a gene: 13. The CDR3 coding sequence is TGTGCCAGCAGCTTCCGGTACGACGCTAGCGGGGGTAAAGAGACCCAGTACTTC. This sequence encodes CASSFRYDASGGKETQYF.

The gene calls are TRBV2 and TRBJ1-1; D not certain. V lost 9 bases and J lost 0, with 8 bases in between. Germline V gives CDR1 SNHLY, CDR2 FYNNEI. This CDR3 is built from 12 residues. The CDR3 nucleotides are TGTGCCAGTTCGTTTATGAACACTGAAGCTTTCTTT. This gives the protein CASSFMNTEAFF.

Worth noting for this clone: Distinct nucleotide sequences in the sample also encode this CDR3. The chain combines TRBV5-1 with TRBJ1-5, with no clear D. This CDR3 has 13 residues. The germline V and J ends were trimmed by 0 bases and 4 bases, with 5 bases remaining between them. Germline V lookup: CDR1 SGHRS, CDR2 YFSETQ. CDR3 region: CASSLAGNQPQHF. The CDR3, as DNA: TGCGCCAGCAGCTTGGCCGGTAATCAGCCCCAGCATTTT.

The rearrangement joins TRBV3-1 (or the pseudogene TRBV3-2) to TRBJ1-1; weak D call: TRBD1 (6 bases). V lost 3 bases and J lost 2, with 13 bases in between. Per germline, CDR1 LGHDT and CDR2 YNNKEL (reference sequence). This CDR3 is built from 15 residues. CDR3 bases: TGTGCCAGCAGCCAGGGGAACAGGGTTAACACTGAAGCTTTCTTT. It codes for CASSQGNRVNTEAFF.

The J gene is TRBJ2-7, the V gene TRBV2; TRBD2 aligns across 14 bases. V shed 7 bases and J 0 bases; nucleotides not matched to a gene: 5. Germline loops: CDR1 SNHLY, CDR2 FYNNEI. The CDR3 covers 16 residues. CDR3 amino acids: CASTGTSGGSSYEQYF. The CDR3 nucleotides read TGTGCCAGCACCGGGACTAGCGGGGGAAGCTCCTACGAGCAGTACTTC.